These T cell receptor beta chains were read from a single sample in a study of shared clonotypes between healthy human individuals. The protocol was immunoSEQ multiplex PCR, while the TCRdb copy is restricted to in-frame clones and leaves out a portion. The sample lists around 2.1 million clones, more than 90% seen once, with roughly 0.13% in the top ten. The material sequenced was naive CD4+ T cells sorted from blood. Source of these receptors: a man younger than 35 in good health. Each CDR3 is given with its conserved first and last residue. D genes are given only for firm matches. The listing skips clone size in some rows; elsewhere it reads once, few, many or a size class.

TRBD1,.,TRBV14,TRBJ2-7,CASSQDLRGIYEQYF,TGTGCCAGCAGCCAAGATCTCAGGGGGATCTACGAGCAGTACTTC
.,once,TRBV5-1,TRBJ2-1,CASSLEAPRSYNEQFF,TGCGCCAGCAGCTTGGAAGCGCCCCGCTCCTACAATGAGCAGTTCTTC
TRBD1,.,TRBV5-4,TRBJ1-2,CASSLESGQGGYTF,TGTGCCAGCAGCTTGGAATCGGGACAGGGTGGCTACACCTTC
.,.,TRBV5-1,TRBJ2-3,CASSLAIPGTQYF,TGCGCCAGCAGCTTGGCTATTCCGGGTACGCAGTATTTT
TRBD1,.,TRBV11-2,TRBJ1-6,CASSLGTGGGSPLHF,TGTGCCAGCAGCTTAGGGACAGGGGGTGGGTCACCCCTCCACTTT
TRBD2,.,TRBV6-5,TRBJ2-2,CASIAGGHTGELFF,TGTGCCAGCATAGCGGGGGGTCACACCGGGGAGCTGTTTTTT
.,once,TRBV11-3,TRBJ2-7,CASSRGQGRHEQYF,TGTGCCAGCAGCCGGGGCCAGGGGCGGCACGAGCAGTACTTC
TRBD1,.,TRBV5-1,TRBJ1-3,CASSWGQGPSGNTIYF,TGCGCCAGCAGCTGGGGACAGGGGCCCTCTGGAAACACCATATATTTT
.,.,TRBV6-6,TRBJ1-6,CASSYGQTSYNSPLHF,TGTGCCAGCAGTTACGGACAGACCTCCTATAATTCACCCCTCCACTTT
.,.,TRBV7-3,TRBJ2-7,CASSLTGTQLYEQYF,TGTGCCAGCAGCTTAACAGGGACCCAATTATACGAGCAGTACTTC
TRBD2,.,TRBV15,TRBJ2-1,CATSLSGTSGLNEQFF,TGTGCCACCAGTCTATCCGGGACTAGCGGTCTCAATGAGCAGTTCTTC
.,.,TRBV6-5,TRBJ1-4,CASSTNRRGNEKLFF,TGTGCCAGCAGTACCAACAGGAGGGGTAATGAAAAACTGTTTTTT
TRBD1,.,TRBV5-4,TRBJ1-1,CASSREPGQQMNTEAFF,TGTGCCAGCAGCAGGGAGCCGGGACAGCAGATGAACACTGAAGCTTTCTTT
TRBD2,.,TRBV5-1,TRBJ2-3,CASSLAALAGADTQYF,TGCGCCAGCAGCTTGGCAGCGCTAGCGGGAGCAGATACGCAGTATTTT
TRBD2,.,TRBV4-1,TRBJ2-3,CASSQAGVADTQYF,TGCGCCAGCAGCCAGGCGGGAGTAGCAGATACGCAGTATTTT
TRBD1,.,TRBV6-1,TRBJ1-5,CATQTGRVGNQPQHF,TGTGCCACCCAGACAGGGCGGGTCGGCAATCAGCCCCAGCATTTT
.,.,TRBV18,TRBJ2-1,CASSPLSTRGANEQFF,TGTGCCAGCTCACCACTATCGACTAGAGGCGCCAATGAGCAGTTCTTC
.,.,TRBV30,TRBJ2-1,CAWSGGNPQFF,TGTGCCTGGAGTGGCGGTAATCCGCAGTTCTTC
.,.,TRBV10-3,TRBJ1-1,CAISENKMNTEAFF,TGTGCCATCAGTGAGAACAAAATGAACACTGAAGCTTTCTTT
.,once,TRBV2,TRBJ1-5,CASSDGQFNQPQHF,TGTGCCAGCAGTGACGGGCAGTTCAATCAGCCCCAGCATTTT
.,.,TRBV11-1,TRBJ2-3,CASSWARSTDTQYF,TGTGCCAGCAGCTGGGCCCGTAGCACAGATACGCAGTATTTT
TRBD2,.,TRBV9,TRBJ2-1,CASSVGLAGVFNEQFF,TGTGCCAGCAGCGTAGGCCTAGCGGGAGTATTCAATGAGCAGTTCTTC
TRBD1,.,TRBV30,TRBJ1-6,CAWSVSGGANSPLHF,TGTGCCTGGAGTGTTTCAGGGGGCGCGAATTCACCCCTCCACTTT
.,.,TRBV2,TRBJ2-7,CASSGPLGEQYF,TGTGCCAGCAGTGGCCCTCTCGGTGAGCAGTACTTC
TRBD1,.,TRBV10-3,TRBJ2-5,CATPRQGAETQYF,TGTGCCACCCCCCGACAGGGGGCAGAGACCCAGTACTTC
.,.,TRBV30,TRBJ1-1,CAWSVVGPGAFF,TGTGCCTGGAGTGTAGTCGGGCCTGGAGCTTTCTTT
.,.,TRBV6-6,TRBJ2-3,CAGGGVTSTDTQYF,TGTGCTGGTGGAGGGGTCACTAGCACAGATACGCAGTATTTT
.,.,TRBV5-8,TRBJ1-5,CASSKNQPQHF,TGTGCCAGCAGCAAAAATCAGCCCCAGCATTTT
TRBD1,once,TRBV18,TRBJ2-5,CASSPRTGELGTQYF,TGTGCCAGCTCACCGAGGACAGGGGAGCTGGGGACCCAGTACTTC
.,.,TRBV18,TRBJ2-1,CASSPGLTSTREQFF,TGTGCCAGCTCACCAGGTTTAACGAGTACGCGTGAGCAGTTCTTC
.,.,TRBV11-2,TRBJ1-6,CASSVGWGNSYNSPLHF,TGTGCCAGCAGCGTTGGTTGGGGCAACTCCTATAATTCACCCCTCCACTTT
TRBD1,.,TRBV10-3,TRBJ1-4,CAIRGAGQEKLFF,TGTGCCATCAGAGGGGCGGGACAGGAAAAACTGTTTTTT
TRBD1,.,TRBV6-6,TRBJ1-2,CASSWTGGNYGYTF,TGTGCCAGCAGTTGGACAGGGGGTAACTATGGCTACACCTTC
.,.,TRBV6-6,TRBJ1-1,CASSYSVRRGGTEAFF,TGTGCCAGCAGTTACTCCGTTCGGAGGGGGGGAACTGAAGCTTTCTTT
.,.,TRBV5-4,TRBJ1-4,CASSLGGVPEKLFF,TGTGCCAGCAGCTTGGGGGGAGTGCCAGAAAAACTGTTTTTT
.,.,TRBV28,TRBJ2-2,CASSARSDTGELFF,TGTGCCAGCAGTGCCAGAAGTGACACCGGGGAGCTGTTTTTT
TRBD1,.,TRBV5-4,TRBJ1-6,CASSIGQENSPLHF,TGTGCCAGCAGCATTGGACAGGAGAATTCACCCCTCCACTTT
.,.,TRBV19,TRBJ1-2,CASSIGAGDRGYTF,TGTGCCAGTAGTATTGGGGCAGGGGATCGTGGCTACACCTTC
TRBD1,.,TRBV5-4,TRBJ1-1,CASSPGTGTTEAFF,TGTGCCAGCAGTCCCGGGACAGGGACCACTGAAGCTTTCTTT
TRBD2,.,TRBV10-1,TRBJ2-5,CASSDPGGETQYF,TGCGCCAGCAGTGACCCGGGGGGAGAGACCCAGTACTTC
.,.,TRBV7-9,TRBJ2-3,CASSSSTYRTDTQYF,TGTGCCAGCAGCTCCTCGACATATCGGACAGATACGCAGTATTTT
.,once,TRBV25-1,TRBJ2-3,CASRPQTDTQYF,TGTGCCAGCAGACCCCAGACAGATACGCAGTATTTT
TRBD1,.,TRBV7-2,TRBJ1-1,CASSLATGRAEAFF,TGTGCCAGCAGCTTAGCGACAGGGCGCGCTGAAGCTTTCTTT
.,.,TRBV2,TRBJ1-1,CASSEFMANTEAFF,TGTGCCAGCAGTGAATTTATGGCGAACACTGAAGCTTTCTTT
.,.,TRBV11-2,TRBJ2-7,CASSTGFPYEQYF,TGTGCCAGCAGCACAGGGTTCCCCTACGAGCAGTACTTC
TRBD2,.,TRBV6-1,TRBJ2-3,CASTSGSGTDTQYF,TGTGCCAGCACTAGCGGAAGCGGCACAGATACGCAGTATTTT
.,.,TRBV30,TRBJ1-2,CAWSPNYGYTF,TGTGCCTGGAGCCCGAACTATGGCTACACCTTC
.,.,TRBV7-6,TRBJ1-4,CASSLEGWANEKLFF,TGTGCCAGCAGCTTAGAAGGGTGGGCTAATGAAAAACTGTTTTTT
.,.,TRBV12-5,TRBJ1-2,CASGQGTRGYTF,TGTGCTAGTGGCCAGGGGACGAGAGGCTACACCTTC
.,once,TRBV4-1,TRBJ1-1,CASSQTGVNTEAFF,TGCGCCAGCAGCCAAACAGGCGTGAACACTGAAGCTTTCTTT